This is a list of T cell receptor beta chains from one sample in a study of cytomegalovirus exposure and HLA in healthy donors. Clones were sequenced by immunoSEQ multiplex PCR, and TCRdb holds only the in-frame ones, with some missing. The sample data list 55,000 or so clones. The sample taken for sequencing was PBMCs. Receptors originate from a woman aged 45-59 years in good health and CMV-seropositive. CDR3s include the opening cysteine and the closing phenylalanine or tryptophan. A D gene is named only where the DNA matches it firmly.

D gene	V gene	J gene	CDR3 protein
.	TRBV18	TRBJ1-6	CASSPMADNSPLHF
TRBD2	TRBV7-8	TRBJ2-2	CASSLVPGTSGSPGELFF
.	TRBV6-5	TRBJ2-2	CASRKGVDGELFF
TRBD2	TRBV5-4	TRBJ2-7	CASSFPSGLKADEQYF
TRBD1	TRBV27	TRBJ2-7	CASRPDRTVSSYEQYF
.	TRBV15	TRBJ1-5	CATSRASSGQPQHF
.	TRBV5-1	TRBJ2-2	CASSGGTPSTGELFF
TRBD1	TRBV7-9	TRBJ2-2	CASTRQGATGELFF
TRBD1	TRBV5-1	TRBJ2-5	CATNKGTGTRGQETQYF
.	TRBV30	TRBJ2-4	CAWRGGALAKNIQYF
.	TRBV7-2	TRBJ2-1	CASSLRGGKTSENEQFF
TRBD2	TRBV4-1	TRBJ2-7	CASSQAGGSYEQYF
TRBD1	TRBV18	TRBJ1-1	CASSPDRGLAEAFF
TRBD1	TRBV4-1	TRBJ1-1	CASSRLTGENTEAFF
TRBD2	TRBV4-2	TRBJ2-1	CASSQESGGAYNEQFF
TRBD1	TRBV9	TRBJ2-1	CASRKTGANEQFF
.	TRBV7-3	TRBJ1-1	CASSSDSLRVTEAFF
.	TRBV6-1	TRBJ2-7	CASSERRDISYEQYF
.	TRBV5-1	TRBJ2-7	CASSLTAGGGISLHEQYF
TRBD2	TRBV11-2	TRBJ2-5	CASSWTSGRETQYF
TRBD1	TRBV25-1	TRBJ1-1	CASRRGQQNTEAFF
TRBD2	TRBV5-1	TRBJ2-7	CASSFRTSGYEQYF
.	TRBV5-4	TRBJ1-1	CASSSTGSRTEAFF
TRBD2	TRBV11-2	TRBJ2-2	CASSLKVAGGPNTGELFF
.	TRBV6-5	TRBJ1-1	CASSYFLGAMNTEAFF
.	TRBV5-1	TRBJ1-2	CASTDGYGYTF
.	TRBV28	TRBJ1-2	CASSTVVGRDYGYTF
TRBD1	TRBV29-1	TRBJ1-5	CSAGTEDQPQHF
.	TRBV5-6	TRBJ2-1	CASSLDPDSSYNEQFF
.	TRBV2	TRBJ2-7	CASSPLSLYEQYF
.	TRBV28	TRBJ2-5	CASSLRETQYF
.	TRBV5-8	TRBJ2-2	CASSYSRRGTGELFF
.	TRBV28	TRBJ1-2	CASGRNFEGYTF
.	TRBV28	TRBJ2-2	CAGSLRDSYTGELFF
.	TRBV19	TRBJ2-5	CASSTGDISRETQYF
.	TRBV6-5	TRBJ2-7	CASSFTRAYEQYF
TRBD1	TRBV10-3	TRBJ1-1	CAISIGQGSTEAFF
.	TRBV4-3	TRBJ1-6	CASSQDAGPNSPLHF
TRBD1	TRBV5-1	TRBJ2-7	CASSTGTALEQYF
TRBD2	TRBV7-2	TRBJ2-3	CASSLALAGARDTQYF